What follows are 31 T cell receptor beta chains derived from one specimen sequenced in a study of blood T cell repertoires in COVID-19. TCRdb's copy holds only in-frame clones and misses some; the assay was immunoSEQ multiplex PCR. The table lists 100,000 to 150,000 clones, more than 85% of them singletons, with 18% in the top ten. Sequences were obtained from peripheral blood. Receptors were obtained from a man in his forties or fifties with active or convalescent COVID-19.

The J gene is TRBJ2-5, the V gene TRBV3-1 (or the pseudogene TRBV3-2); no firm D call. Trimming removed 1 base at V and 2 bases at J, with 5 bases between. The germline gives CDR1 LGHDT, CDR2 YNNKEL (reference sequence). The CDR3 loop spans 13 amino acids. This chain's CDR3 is CASSQVRQETQYF. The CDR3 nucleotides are TGTGCCAGCAGCCAAGTCCGGCAAGAGACCCAGTACTTC.

The CDR3 nucleotides are TGTGCCAGCAGCCATCCCGGTATCCCGAACACTGAAGCTTTCTTT. Its protein product is CASSHPGIPNTEAFF. The chain recombines TRBV6-2 or TRBV6-3 with TRBJ1-1; D gene unclear. Trimming took off 6 bases at V and 1 base at J, with 15 bases between the two ends. The CDR3 length is 15 residues. The germline V gene has CDR1 MNHEY and CDR2 SVGEGT.

The CDR3 reads CAWKYSGGAGEQYF. For the CDR3, the DNA is TGTGCCTGGAAGTATAGCGGGGGGGCGGGAGAGCAGTACTTC. The genes are TRBV30 and TRBJ2-7, with 11 bases identical to TRBD2. Germline V lookup: CDR1 GTSNPN, CDR2 SVGIG (reference sequence). With V trimmed by 4 bases and J by 7 bases, 9 bases remained unmatched. The CDR3 sequence is 14 residues long.

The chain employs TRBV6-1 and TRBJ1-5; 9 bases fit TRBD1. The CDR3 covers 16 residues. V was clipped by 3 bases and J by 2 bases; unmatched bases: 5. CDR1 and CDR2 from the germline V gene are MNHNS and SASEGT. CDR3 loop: CASSDMGQGRNQPQHF. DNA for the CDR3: TGTGCCAGCAGTGACATGGGACAGGGACGCAATCAGCCCCAGCATTTT.

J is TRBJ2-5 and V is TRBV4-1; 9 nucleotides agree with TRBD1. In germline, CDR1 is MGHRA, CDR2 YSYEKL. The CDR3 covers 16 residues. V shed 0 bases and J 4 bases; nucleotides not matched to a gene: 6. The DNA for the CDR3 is TGCGCCAGCAGCCAAGATTTGGGACAGGGACGAGAGACCCAGTACTTC. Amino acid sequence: CASSQDLGQGRETQYF.

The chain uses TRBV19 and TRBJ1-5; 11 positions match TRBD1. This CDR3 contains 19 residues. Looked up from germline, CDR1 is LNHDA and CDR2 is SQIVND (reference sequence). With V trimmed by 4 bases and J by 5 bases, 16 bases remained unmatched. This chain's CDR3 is CASSTYLSKGGQGDQPQHF. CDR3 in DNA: TGTGCCAGTAGTACGTATCTGTCCAAGGGGGGACAGGGGGATCAGCCCCAGCATTTT. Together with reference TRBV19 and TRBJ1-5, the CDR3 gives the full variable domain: DGGITQSPKYLFRKEGQNVTLSCEQNLNHDAMYWYRQDPGQGLRLIYYSQIVNDFQKGDIAEGYSVSREKKESFPLTVTSAQKNPTAFYLCASSTYLSKGGQGDQPQHFGDGTRLSIL.

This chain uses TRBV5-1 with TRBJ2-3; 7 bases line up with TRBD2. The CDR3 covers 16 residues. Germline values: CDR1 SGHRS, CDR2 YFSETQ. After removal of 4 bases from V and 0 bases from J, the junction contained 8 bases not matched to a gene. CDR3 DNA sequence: TGCGCCAGCAGCCTCCCGAGCGGGGATAGCACAGATACGCAGTATTTT. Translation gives CASSLPSGDSTDTQYF. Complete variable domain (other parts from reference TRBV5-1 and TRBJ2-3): KAGVTQTPRYLIKTRGQQVTLSCSPISGHRSVSWYQQTPGQGLQFLFEYFSETQRNKGNFPGRFSGRQFSNSRSEMNVSTLELGDSALYLCASSLPSGDSTDTQYFGPGTRLTVL.

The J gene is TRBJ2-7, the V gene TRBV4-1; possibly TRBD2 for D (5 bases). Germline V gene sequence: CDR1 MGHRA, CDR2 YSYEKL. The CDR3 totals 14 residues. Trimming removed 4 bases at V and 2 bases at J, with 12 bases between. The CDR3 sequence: CASSRERLAYEQYF. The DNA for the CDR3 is TGCGCCAGCAGCCGGGAGAGATTAGCCTACGAGCAGTACTTC.

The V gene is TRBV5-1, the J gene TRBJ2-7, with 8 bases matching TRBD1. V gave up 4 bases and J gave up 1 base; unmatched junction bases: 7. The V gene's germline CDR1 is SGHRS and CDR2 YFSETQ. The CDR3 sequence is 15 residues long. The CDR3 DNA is TGCGCCAGCAGCGTGACGGACAGGGATTCCTACGAGCAGTACTTC. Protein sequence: CASSVTDRDSYEQYF.

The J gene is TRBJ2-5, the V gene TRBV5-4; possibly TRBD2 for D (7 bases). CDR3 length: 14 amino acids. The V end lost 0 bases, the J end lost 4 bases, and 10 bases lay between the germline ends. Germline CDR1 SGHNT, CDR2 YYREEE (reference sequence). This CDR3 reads CASSLAGGGETQYF. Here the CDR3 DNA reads TGTGCCAGCAGCTTGGCGGGGGGCGGAGAGACCCAGTACTTC.

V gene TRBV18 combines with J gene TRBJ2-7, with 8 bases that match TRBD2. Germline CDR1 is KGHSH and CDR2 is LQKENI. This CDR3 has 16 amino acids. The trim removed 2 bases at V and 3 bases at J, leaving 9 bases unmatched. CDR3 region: CASSPSGRTSSYEQYF. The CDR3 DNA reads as TGTGCCAGCTCACCATCCGGACGGACTAGCAGCTACGAGCAGTACTTC. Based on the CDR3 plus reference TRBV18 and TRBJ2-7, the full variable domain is NAGVMQNPRHLVRRRGQEARLRCSPMKGHSHVYWYRQLPEEGLKFMVYLQKENIIDESGMPKERFSAEFPKEGPSILRIQQVVRGDSAAYFCASSPSGRTSSYEQYFGPGTRLTVT.

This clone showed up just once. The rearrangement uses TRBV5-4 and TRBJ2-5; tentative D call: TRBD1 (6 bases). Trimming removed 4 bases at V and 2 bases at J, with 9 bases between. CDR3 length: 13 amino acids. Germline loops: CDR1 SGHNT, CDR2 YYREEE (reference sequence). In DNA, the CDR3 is TGTGCCAGCAGCCCTGGACAGCAAGAGACCCAGTACTTC. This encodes CASSPGQQETQYF.

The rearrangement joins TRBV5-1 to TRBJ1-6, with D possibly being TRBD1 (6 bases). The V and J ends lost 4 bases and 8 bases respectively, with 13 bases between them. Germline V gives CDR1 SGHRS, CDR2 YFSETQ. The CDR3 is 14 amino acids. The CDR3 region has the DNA TGCGCCAGCAGCCTAGACAGGTCCGATTCACCCCTCCACTTT. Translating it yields CASSLDRSDSPLHF.

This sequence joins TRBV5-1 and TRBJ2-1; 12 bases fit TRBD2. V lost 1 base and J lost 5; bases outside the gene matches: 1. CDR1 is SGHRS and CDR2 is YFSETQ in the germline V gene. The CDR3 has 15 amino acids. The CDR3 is CASSLLAGGDNEQFF. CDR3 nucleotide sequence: TGCGCCAGCAGCTTGCTAGCGGGAGGGGACAATGAGCAGTTCTTC. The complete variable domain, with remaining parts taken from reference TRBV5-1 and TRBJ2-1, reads KAGVTQTPRYLIKTRGQQVTLSCSPISGHRSVSWYQQTPGQGLQFLFEYFSETQRNKGNFPGRFSGRQFSNSRSEMNVSTLELGDSALYLCASSLLAGGDNEQFFGPGTRLTVL.

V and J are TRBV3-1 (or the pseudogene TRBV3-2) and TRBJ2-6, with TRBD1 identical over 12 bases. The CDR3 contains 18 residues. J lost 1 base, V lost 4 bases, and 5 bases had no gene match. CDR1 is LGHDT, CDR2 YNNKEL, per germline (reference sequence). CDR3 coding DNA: TGTGCCAGCAGCCGGGGGGACAGGGGGCGGTCTGGGGCCAACGTCCTGACTTTC. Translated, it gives CASSRGDRGRSGANVLTF.

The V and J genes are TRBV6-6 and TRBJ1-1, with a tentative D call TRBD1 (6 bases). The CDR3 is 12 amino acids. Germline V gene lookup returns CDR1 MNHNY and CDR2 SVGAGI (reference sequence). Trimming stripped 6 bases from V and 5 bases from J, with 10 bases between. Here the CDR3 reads CASRQGSTEAFF. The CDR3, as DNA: TGTGCCAGCAGACAGGGAAGTACTGAAGCTTTCTTT.

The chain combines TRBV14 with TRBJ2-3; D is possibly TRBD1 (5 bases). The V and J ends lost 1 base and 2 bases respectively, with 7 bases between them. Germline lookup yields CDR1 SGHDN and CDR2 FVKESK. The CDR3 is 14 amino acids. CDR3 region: CASSQGQSTDTQYF. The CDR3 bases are TGTGCCAGCAGCCAAGGACAGTCCACAGATACGCAGTATTTT.

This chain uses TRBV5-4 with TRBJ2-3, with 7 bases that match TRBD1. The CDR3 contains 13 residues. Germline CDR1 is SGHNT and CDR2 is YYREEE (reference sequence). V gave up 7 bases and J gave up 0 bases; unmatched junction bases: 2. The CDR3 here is CASGTVSTDTQYF. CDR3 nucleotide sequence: TGTGCCAGCGGGACAGTCAGCACAGATACGCAGTATTTT.

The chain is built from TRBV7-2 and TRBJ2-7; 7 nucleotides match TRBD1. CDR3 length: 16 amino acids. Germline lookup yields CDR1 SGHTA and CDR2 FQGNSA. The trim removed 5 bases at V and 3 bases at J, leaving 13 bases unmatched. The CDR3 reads CASSREARTGHYEQYF. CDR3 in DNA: TGTGCCAGCAGCCGCGAGGCACGGACAGGACACTACGAGCAGTACTTC.

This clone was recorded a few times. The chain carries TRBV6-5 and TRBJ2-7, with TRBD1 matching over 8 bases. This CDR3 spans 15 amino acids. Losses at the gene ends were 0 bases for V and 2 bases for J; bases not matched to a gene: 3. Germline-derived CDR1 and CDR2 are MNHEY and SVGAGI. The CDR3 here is CASSYSRTGTYEQYF. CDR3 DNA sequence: TGTGCCAGCAGTTACTCCCGGACAGGGACCTACGAGCAGTACTTC.

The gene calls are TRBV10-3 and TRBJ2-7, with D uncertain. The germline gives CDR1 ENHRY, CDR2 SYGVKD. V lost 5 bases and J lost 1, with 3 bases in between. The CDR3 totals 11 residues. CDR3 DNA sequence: TGTGCCATCAGTTATTCCTACGAGCAGTACTTC. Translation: CAISYSYEQYF.

The CDR3 spells CASSIGTGSYNEQFF. The CDR3 DNA sequence: TGTGCCAGTAGTATCGGGACAGGCTCCTACAATGAGCAGTTCTTC. The J gene is TRBJ2-1, the V gene TRBV19; 8 bases fit TRBD1. Trimming took 3 bases from V and 0 from J; bases not matched to a gene: 1. CDR1 and CDR2 (germline): LNHDA, SQIVND (reference sequence). This CDR3 is 15 amino acids long.

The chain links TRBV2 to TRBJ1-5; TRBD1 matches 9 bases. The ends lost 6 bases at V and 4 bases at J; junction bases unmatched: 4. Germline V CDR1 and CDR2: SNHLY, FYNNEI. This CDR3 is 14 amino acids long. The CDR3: CASSTTGGNQPQHF. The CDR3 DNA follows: TGTGCCAGCAGCACGACAGGGGGAAATCAGCCCCAGCATTTT. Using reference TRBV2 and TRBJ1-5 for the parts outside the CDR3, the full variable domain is EPEVTQTPSHQVTQMGQEVILRCVPISNHLYFYWYRQILGQKVEFLVSFYNNEISEKSEIFDDQFSVERPDGSNFTLKIRSTKLEDSAMYFCASSTTGGNQPQHFGDGTRLSIL.

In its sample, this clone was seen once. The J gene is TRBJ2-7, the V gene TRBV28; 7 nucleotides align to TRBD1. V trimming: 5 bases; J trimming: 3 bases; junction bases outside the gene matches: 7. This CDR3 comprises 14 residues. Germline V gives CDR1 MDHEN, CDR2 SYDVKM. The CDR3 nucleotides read TGTGCCAGCAGTCTCCGACAGGGCAACTACGAGCAGTACTTC. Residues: CASSLRQGNYEQYF.

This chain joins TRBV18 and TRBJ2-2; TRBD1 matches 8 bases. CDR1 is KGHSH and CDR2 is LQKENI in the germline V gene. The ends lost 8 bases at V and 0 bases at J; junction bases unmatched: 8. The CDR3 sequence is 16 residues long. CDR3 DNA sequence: TGTGCCAGCACGCAACGACAGGGGCCGAACACCGGGGAGCTGTTTTTT. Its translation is CASTQRQGPNTGELFF.

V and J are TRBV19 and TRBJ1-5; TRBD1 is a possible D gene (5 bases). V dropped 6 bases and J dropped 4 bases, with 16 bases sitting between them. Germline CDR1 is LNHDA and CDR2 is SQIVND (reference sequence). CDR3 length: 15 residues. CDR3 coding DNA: TGTGCCAGTAGCCTCGATGGGGCACGGAATCAGCCCCAGCATTTT. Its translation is CASSLDGARNQPQHF.

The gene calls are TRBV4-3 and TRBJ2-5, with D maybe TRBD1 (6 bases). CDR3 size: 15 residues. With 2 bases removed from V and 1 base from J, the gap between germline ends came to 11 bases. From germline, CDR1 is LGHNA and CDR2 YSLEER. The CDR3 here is CASSQLGTLQETQYF. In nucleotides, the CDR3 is TGCGCCAGCAGCCAACTCGGGACACTCCAAGAGACCCAGTACTTC.

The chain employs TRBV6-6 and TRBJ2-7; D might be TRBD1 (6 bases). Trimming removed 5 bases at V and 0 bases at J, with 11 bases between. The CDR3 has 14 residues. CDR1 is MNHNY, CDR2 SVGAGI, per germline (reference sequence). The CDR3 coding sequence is TGTGCCAGCAGTAAAAAGGACAGCTCCTACGAGCAGTACTTC. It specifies CASSKKDSSYEQYF.

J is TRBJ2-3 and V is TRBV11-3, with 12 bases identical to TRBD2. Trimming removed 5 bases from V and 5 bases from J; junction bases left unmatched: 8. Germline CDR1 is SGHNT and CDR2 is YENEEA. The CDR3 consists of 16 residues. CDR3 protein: CASSLLAGGSGDTQYF. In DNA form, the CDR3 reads TGTGCCAGCAGCCTACTAGCGGGAGGTTCGGGAGATACGCAGTATTTT.

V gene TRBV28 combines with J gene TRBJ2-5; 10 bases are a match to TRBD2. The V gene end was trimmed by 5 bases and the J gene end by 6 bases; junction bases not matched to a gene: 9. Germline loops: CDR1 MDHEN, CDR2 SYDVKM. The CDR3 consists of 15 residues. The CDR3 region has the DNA TGTGCCAGCAGTACCGGGTCTAGCGGGAGAAAGACCCAGTACTTC. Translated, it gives CASSTGSSGRKTQYF.

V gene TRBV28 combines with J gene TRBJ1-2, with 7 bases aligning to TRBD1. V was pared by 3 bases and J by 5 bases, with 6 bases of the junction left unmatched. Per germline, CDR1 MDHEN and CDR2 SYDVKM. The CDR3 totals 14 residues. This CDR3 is CASSFGTDFYGYTF. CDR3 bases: TGTGCCAGCAGTTTCGGGACAGACTTTTATGGCTACACCTTC.